This T cell receptor (beta chain) was recorded in a study of T cells in tuberculosis. Sorting used thawed, overnight-rested PBMC stained with anti-CD3, a viability dye and GMM-loaded CD1B tetramer. C32 glucose monomycolate from Rhodococcus equi was loaded onto the CD1B tetramers. PBMC for tetramer sorting were first depleted of CD14-expressing monocytes. From each donor, around 100,000 tetramer-negative cells were sorted. Only in-frame clones appear in the TCRdb table, and some are missing; sequencing was by immunoSEQ multiplex PCR. The sample yields some 90,000 clones, approximately 91% seen once. CDR3 length equals 11 residues. From germline, CDR1 is SQVTM and CDR2 ANQGSEA. V shed 7 bases, J shed 8 bases, and the junction held 6 bases outside the gene matches.

Sequenced material: CD1b-GMM tetramer-negative cells sorted from PBMCs. This TCR was recovered from an adult woman with latent tuberculosis. The chain couples TRBV29-1 to TRBJ1-2; 8 bases match TRBD1. The chain's CDR3 is CSARTGSGYTF. Here the CDR3 DNA reads TGCAGCGCCAGGACAGGGTCCGGCTACACCTTC.